This is a list of T cell receptor beta chains from one sample in a study of blood T cell repertoires in COVID-19. Libraries were prepared by immunoSEQ multiplex PCR; TCRdb keeps only in-frame clonotypes and omits some of them. The sample consists of some 240,000 clones, about 90% of them appearing once. Sequenced material: peripheral blood. Receptor source: a man in his 60s with COVID-19, enrolled during active disease. The CDR3 runs from the conserved cysteine through the conserved F or W. D genes are given only for firm matches. Clone size appears in some rows only: once, few, many, or a class for an expanded clone.

v_call	j_call	d_call	clone_size	cdr3_nt	cdr3_aa
TRBV10-3	TRBJ1-1	-	-	TGTGCCATCACCGACGGACTCGGTCTTGAAGCTTTCTTT	CAITDGLGLEAFF
TRBV9	TRBJ2-7	-	once	TGTGCCAGCAGCGTAGGTATTAGCGGACATACCGAGCAGTACTTC	CASSVGISGHTEQYF
TRBV19	TRBJ2-3	-	-	TGTGCCAGTAAACATCCAGGGAGCACAGATACGCAGTATTTT	CASKHPGSTDTQYF
TRBV7-9	TRBJ1-2	-	-	TGTGCCAGCAGCGTGCTAGGGGTCCGCGACTATGGCTACACCTTC	CASSVLGVRDYGYTF
TRBV3-1/TRBV3-2	TRBJ1-1	TRBD1	-	TGTGCCAGCAGCCAAGCAGACAGGGGGGTCGCTGAAGCTTTCTTT	CASSQADRGVAEAFF
TRBV4-1	TRBJ2-1	-	-	TGCGCCAGCAGCCAAGATTCAGGGGGGATCTACAATGAGCAGTTCTTC	CASSQDSGGIYNEQFF
TRBV9	TRBJ2-1	TRBD1	once	TGTGCCAGCAGCGTAGATGGACAGGGCCGAAATGAGCAGTTCTTC	CASSVDGQGRNEQFF
TRBV5-5	TRBJ1-1	-	-	TGTGCCAGCAGCTTGGTCAGTAACACTGAAGCTTTCTTT	CASSLVSNTEAFF
TRBV27	TRBJ2-5	-	-	TGTGCCAGCAGTTTAGGATGGGGGGTGGGCGAGACCCAGTACTTC	CASSLGWGVGETQYF
TRBV7-2	TRBJ2-7	-	-	TGTGCCAGCAGCCTGGGACTTACCCCTACGAGTGGGCAGTACTTC	CASSLGLTPTSGQYF
TRBV9	TRBJ2-1	TRBD2	-	TGTGCCAGCAGCGTAACTCGGGACTACCTGTCCTACAATGAGCAGTTCTTC	CASSVTRDYLSYNEQFF
TRBV6-1	TRBJ1-5	TRBD1	-	TGTGCCAGCAGAGAAAGAGGGACAGGGGGCGAAAATCAGCCCCAGCATTTT	CASRERGTGGENQPQHF
TRBV12-3/TRBV12-4	TRBJ1-2	-	-	TGTGCCAGCTGGCGGGGCGCGGTAGGCTACACCTTC	CASWRGAVGYTF
TRBV2	TRBJ2-7	TRBD1	-	TGTGCCAGCACCCCCCTCGGGGGGACAGGGTCCTACGAGCAGTACTTC	CASTPLGGTGSYEQYF
TRBV12-3/TRBV12-4	TRBJ1-1	-	once	TGTGCCAGCAGCACAGTTATCAACACTGAAGCTTTCTTT	CASSTVINTEAFF
TRBV6-5	TRBJ1-1	TRBD1	-	TGTGCCAATTCCGGGACAGGCGGCACTGAAGCTTTCTTT	CANSGTGGTEAFF
TRBV9	TRBJ1-2	-	-	TGTGCCAGCACCGGATTGGACACAGGATTCGGCGGCTACACCTTC	CASTGLDTGFGGYTF
TRBV28	TRBJ2-1	TRBD2	-	TGTGCCAGCAGTTTACTCTTTTGGACTAGCGTTTATGAGCAGTTCTTC	CASSLLFWTSVYEQFF
TRBV18	TRBJ2-7	TRBD2	-	TGTGCCAGCTCACCTCGGAGCGGGGGGTGGGAGCAGTACTTC	CASSPRSGGWEQYF
TRBV7-3	TRBJ2-1	-	-	TGTGCCAGCAGCTCGGGACTCTTGAGCTCCTACAATGAGCAGTTCTTC	CASSSGLLSSYNEQFF
TRBV5-1	TRBJ1-5	TRBD1	-	TGCGCCAGCAGCCCAGGGACAGGCGGCTTTAGCAATCAGCCCCAGCATTTT	CASSPGTGGFSNQPQHF
TRBV11-2	TRBJ2-2	TRBD2	once	TGTGCCAGCAGCAGCGGGACTAGCGGGGACACCGGGGAGCTGTTTTTT	CASSSGTSGDTGELFF
TRBV4-1	TRBJ2-5	TRBD2	-	TGCGCCAGCAGCCAAGAGGGGGGTGCGGGAGTCGCTAGCGGGCGTACTCAAGAGACCCAGTACTTC	CASSQEGGAGVASGRTQETQYF
TRBV3-1/TRBV3-2	TRBJ2-7	TRBD2	-	TGTGCCAGCAGCCCGAGCGGGGGGGCGTCCTACGAGCAGTACTTC	CASSPSGGASYEQYF
TRBV19	TRBJ2-2	-	once	TGTGCCAGTAGTGGAGTGTCTCGGGAGCTGTTTTTT	CASSGVSRELFF
TRBV27	TRBJ2-1	-	-	TGTGCCAGCAGTTTTCAGGGTTTAGGCTACAATGAGCAGTTCTTC	CASSFQGLGYNEQFF
TRBV30	TRBJ2-1	TRBD2	-	TGTGCCTGCCACGGGACTAGCGGGATTAGAAACTACAATGAGCAGTTCTTC	CACHGTSGIRNYNEQFF
TRBV7-9	TRBJ2-5	-	-	TGTGCCAGCAGCTTTTCGGACGCCCGAGGGGAGACCCAGTACTTC	CASSFSDARGETQYF
TRBV30	TRBJ1-6	-	-	TGTGCCTGGAGTGGGGGGCCTGGCTCACCCCTCCACTTT	CAWSGGPGSPLHF
TRBV30	TRBJ1-6	TRBD1	-	TGTGCCTGGGGGACAGGGGGCCCGCCCCTCCACTTT	CAWGTGGPPLHF
TRBV5-6	TRBJ2-1	TRBD2	-	TGTGCCAGCAGCACCCCGGCGGGGGGGTACAATGAGCAGTTCTTC	CASSTPAGGYNEQFF
TRBV9	TRBJ2-3	TRBD1	-	TGTGCCAGCAGCGAGGGGACAGTCCGCACAGATACGCAGTATTTT	CASSEGTVRTDTQYF
TRBV5-8	TRBJ1-4	-	-	TGTGCCAGCAGCTTACGGTGGGGCCTTGGTAATGAAAAACTGTTTTTT	CASSLRWGLGNEKLFF
TRBV6-6	TRBJ2-3	-	-	TGTGCCAGCAGTCCGAGGGAAAGCACAGATACGCAGTATTTT	CASSPRESTDTQYF
TRBV4-1	TRBJ2-1	TRBD2	-	TGCGCCAGCAGCCGGGGACTAGCGGGGGGGCGGAGGAATGAGCAGTTCTTC	CASSRGLAGGRRNEQFF
TRBV27	TRBJ2-1	TRBD2	few	TGTGCCAGCAGTGGAAGAGCCGGACTAGCGGGAGTCCAGGGTTCCTACAATGAGCAGTTCTTC	CASSGRAGLAGVQGSYNEQFF
TRBV5-4	TRBJ2-1	TRBD2	-	TGTGCCAGCAGCCTACCGGGACTAGCGGGACATAATGAGCAGTTCTTC	CASSLPGLAGHNEQFF
TRBV5-4	TRBJ1-6	TRBD1	-	TGTGCCAGCAGCTCGGCGGGCGGACAGGGAGTTTCACCCCTCCACTTT	CASSSAGGQGVSPLHF
TRBV20-1	TRBJ1-6	TRBD1	-	TGCAGTGCTAGTAGTCCCGGGACAGGGTCCTGGTCACCCCTCCACTTT	CSASSPGTGSWSPLHF
TRBV4-3	TRBJ1-1	TRBD1	-	TGCGCCAGCAGCCAAGATCTCGACAGGGCCCGCTTCGGGAACACTGAAGCTTTCTTT	CASSQDLDRARFGNTEAFF
TRBV19	TRBJ1-2	-	-	TGTGCCAGTAGTATTGCCTCAAGGGGCGGCTATGGCTACACCTTC	CASSIASRGGYGYTF